Detailed here is one T cell receptor (beta chain). No cognate antigen has been identified for it. No base-level quality is on record; no much larger clone is a single base apart. This sample was included in a study of PD-L1 blockade in urothelial cancer listed by TCRdb under 2017. With respect to the entire study: Therapy was started in about 2014 for all patients, and atezolizumab 1,200 mg was administered intravenously every 3 weeks. Some 29 patients had pretreatment blood TCR-seq, some 25 had at least one posttreatment blood collection, and some 25 had tumor TCR-seq. Blood samples gave a median of around 140,000 T cells and 77,000 or so unique TCRs, with a median clonality of about 0.078. Patients had an ECOG performance status of 0 or 1 and had received between 0 and 3 prior chemotherapy regimens. Under ten patients reached durable clinical benefit, while 15 to 20 patients did not. About nine tenths of the roughly 29 patients were identified as males with urothelial cancer of bladder origin, and a prior smoking history was reported by 18 of 29 patients. Blood samples were analyzed 3 weeks after the start of treatment (second dose) and 6 weeks after the start of treatment. The study was an exploratory multi-omic analysis of somatic, immune and clinical correlates of response to PD-L1 blockade with atezolizumab in urothelial cancer. Durable clinical benefit was defined as progression-free survival longer than 6 months, and TCR features were also tested against progression-free and overall survival. Pretreatment tumor samples and matched peripheral blood, collected serially before and after atezolizumab treatment, underwent TCR sequencing. In the same patients, pretreatment tumors underwent whole exome sequencing and RNA sequencing in addition to TCR sequencing.

Interpreted using the paper, the time point label stands for: pretreatment peripheral blood. The cohort comprised about 30 patients with locally advanced or metastatic urothelial carcinoma treated at Memorial Sloan Kettering on a trial protocol. Peripheral blood mononuclear cells were collected pretreatment and during treatment, at between 1 and 8 total time points per patient. The Qiagen DNeasy Blood extraction kit was used to purify genomic DNA from total PBMCs and tumor samples. PBMCs were collected pretreatment and during treatment, and were isolated and stored as previously described. Study-wide conclusions, independent of this receptor: At 3 weeks after the start of treatment, tumor-associated TCR clones in peripheral blood had expanded more in patients with durable benefit (n ≈ 20, p = 0.022). Because the sample size was small (n ≈ 29) and many of the analyses were exploratory, the results are meant to be hypothesis-generating. Improved progression-free and overall survival was associated with having pretreatment peripheral blood TCR clonality below the median.

Here V drops 5 bases and J drops 9 bases, and the junction holds 9 bases not matched to any gene. Looking up the germline V gene yields CDR1 SGHVS and CDR2 FNYEAQ. The CDR3, from cysteine to phenylalanine, totals 14 residues. Here the CDR3 DNA is all that survives: 42 bases in frame from base 1. Synthetic TCR analog templates were spiked into each PCR so that absolute template abundance could be estimated from read counts. The immunoSEQ assay was used to amplify TCRbeta CDR3 regions from genomic DNA with bias-controlled V and J gene primers. Sequencing of rearranged TCRbeta segments was performed at approximately 20X coverage. Per the source publication's procedure: Sequencing errors were corrected by clustering and CDR3s were annotated against IMGT to assign V, D and J genes. Downstream analyses used only productive TCRbeta rearrangements, leaving out any out-of-frame or stop-codon sequences. Clonality was calculated as one minus the Shannon entropy normalized by the log of the number of unique productive sequences. Clones differing between time points or between blood and tumor were identified by Fisher's exact test with Benjamini-Hochberg correction at adjusted p below 0.01. Drawn from immuneACCESS, this table holds only the in-frame rearrangements with V and J called that TCRdb kept. Clones are partly lost; checked studies trace under half to an unresolved V gene and leave the rest unexplained. That table furnishes V, J and clone size, whereas the DNA furnished D and trimming. This sample is represented by approximately 90,000 clones; around 90% of them were singletons. Of the sample, around 1.5% falls within the top ten clones.

Sequencing was performed on PBMCs, taken around atezolizumab (anti-PD-L1) treatment. In this chain, TRBV7-6 is recombined with TRBJ2-1, and 8 junctional nucleotides match TRBD2. This clonotype was obtained from a man aged 60 to 75 with urothelial cancer. The DNA is as follows: TGTGCCAGCAGCACCTTGGCGGGGGGCGGTGAGCAGTTCTTC. This yields the protein CASSTLAGGGEQFF.